Reported below is one T cell receptor beta chain. The CDR3 totals 17 residues. The junction had 9 bases not matched to a gene; V was cut back by 0 bases and J by 3 bases. Looked up from germline, CDR1 is LGHNA and CDR2 is YSLEER. This specimen belongs to a study of glioma-infiltrating T cells after dendritic cell vaccination. The table came from immunoSEQ multiplex PCR; TCRdb's copy has only in-frame clones and leaves some out. The sample has 85,000 to 95,000 clones, around 86% seen once. The chain links TRBV4-3 to TRBJ2-7, with 9 nucleotides matching TRBD2. Sequences were derived from blood, sampled before dendritic cell vaccination. The clonotype originates from a human donor with glioblastoma. The CDR3 sequence is CASSQDDLAGGRYEQYF. For the CDR3, the DNA is TGCGCCAGCAGCCAAGATGATCTGGCGGGGGGGCGCTACGAGCAGTACTTC.